A selection of T cell receptor beta chains follows, all from one sample in a study of control samples from healthy donors and cancer patients. Sequenced by immunoSEQ multiplex PCR; TCRdb stores in-frame clones only, minus some. The repertoire holds about 44,000 clones, with approximately 89% as singletons. Source material: PBMCs. The receptors here all came from an older woman with lung cancer. CDR3s include the opening cysteine and the closing phenylalanine or tryptophan. D genes are given only for firm matches. The size of a clone is reported for some rows only, either as once, few or many, or as a class for expanded clones.

j_call,d_call,clone_size,v_call,cdr3_nt,cdr3_aa
TRBJ2-1,-,-,TRBV7-3,TGTGCCAGCAGCTTACGCTACAATGAGCAGTTCTTC,CASSLRYNEQFF
TRBJ2-5,TRBD2,-,TRBV19,TGTGCCAGTAGTGGGACGACTAGCCGGGAGACCCAGTACTTC,CASSGTTSRETQYF
TRBJ1-2,-,-,TRBV5-4,TGTGCCAGCAGCTTGGGGGGCGTGGTGGTAGTGAATGGCTACACCTTC,CASSLGGVVVVNGYTF
TRBJ2-7,-,-,TRBV28,TGTGCCAGCAGTTTTGGGGGCCCATACGAGCAGTACTTC,CASSFGGPYEQYF
TRBJ1-6,-,-,TRBV19,TGTGCCAGTAGTACGGGCGAAGCGAGGTCACCCCTCCACTTT,CASSTGEARSPLHF
TRBJ1-2,-,-,TRBV12-5,TGTGCTAGTGGTTTGGACGCATCTGGCTACACCTTC,CASGLDASGYTF
TRBJ1-3,-,-,TRBV5-5,TGTGCCAGCAGCTTGGAGGCAGGGGAATCTGGAAACACCATATATTTT,CASSLEAGESGNTIYF
TRBJ1-1,-,-,TRBV11-2,TGTGCCAGCAGCTTAGTCGGAGGAACGAACACTGAAGCTTTCTTT,CASSLVGGTNTEAFF
TRBJ1-2,-,few,TRBV30,TGTGCCTGGAGCAAGGCCGGATTCGCGACCTATGGCTACACCTTC,CAWSKAGFATYGYTF
TRBJ2-5,TRBD2,-,TRBV5-1,TGCGCCAGCAGCCCAGGGACTAATAGGGAGACCCAGTACTTC,CASSPGTNRETQYF
TRBJ2-5,TRBD2,-,TRBV5-1,TGCGCCAGCAGCTTGGCAGGCGGGAGGGAGACCCAGTACTTC,CASSLAGGRETQYF
TRBJ2-2,-,-,TRBV5-1,TGCGCCCGCAGCCGGAGGGGGGCCTCAAACACCGGGGAGCTGTTTTTT,CARSRRGASNTGELFF
TRBJ1-1,-,-,TRBV6-6,TGTGCCAGCAGTTACGCTTCGGGCACTGAAGCTTTCTTT,CASSYASGTEAFF
TRBJ2-2,TRBD1,-,TRBV27,TGTGCCAGCAGTTTTGGAACAGGGGGCACCGGGGAGCTGTTTTTT,CASSFGTGGTGELFF
TRBJ2-1,TRBD1,-,TRBV5-1,TGCGCCAGCAGCCCCGGGACAGGGGACGCTGGAGAGCAGTTCTTC,CASSPGTGDAGEQFF
TRBJ2-1,-,-,TRBV6-1,TGTGCCAGCAGTGAAACGTTAGCGGTCGACAATGAGCAGTTCTTC,CASSETLAVDNEQFF
TRBJ2-7,TRBD1,once,TRBV11-1,TGTGCCAGCAGCCCCGGACAGGCCTACGAGCAGTACTTC,CASSPGQAYEQYF
TRBJ2-7,-,few,TRBV15,TGTGCCACCAGCAGAGATCTGGGTTACGAGCAGTACTTC,CATSRDLGYEQYF
TRBJ2-3,TRBD2,-,TRBV10-2,TGCGCCAGCAGTGAGGGGAGCGGGGCAGATACGCAGTATTTT,CASSEGSGADTQYF
TRBJ1-5,-,-,TRBV12-3/TRBV12-4,TGTGCCAGCAGAAGGGGGAATCAGCCCCAGCATTTT,CASRRGNQPQHF
TRBJ1-1,-,-,TRBV5-1,TGCGCCAGCAGCTTGGCCCCGGTAGACAGGAACACTGAAGCTTTCTTT,CASSLAPVDRNTEAFF
TRBJ2-5,-,once,TRBV29-1,TGCAGCGTTGAAGATGTGACAGTATCAACGGAGACCCAGTACTTC,CSVEDVTVSTETQYF
TRBJ2-1,TRBD1,-,TRBV29-1,TGCAGCGTCACAACAGGGGCCTACAATGAGCAGTTCTTC,CSVTTGAYNEQFF
TRBJ2-1,TRBD2,-,TRBV19,TGTGCCAGTACCCTTGCCGGTGGTCTAGCGGGAGAAGAGCAGTTCTTC,CASTLAGGLAGEEQFF
TRBJ1-2,-,-,TRBV27,TGTGCCAGCAGTCAGACACCTAACTATGGCTACACCTTC,CASSQTPNYGYTF
TRBJ1-4,-,-,TRBV19,TGTGCCAGTAGGAGAGAAAAACTGTTTTTT,CASRREKLFF
TRBJ2-7,-,-,TRBV6-2/TRBV6-3,TGTGCCAGCAGTTTCCGTGGAGGGGGAAGGGGCGAGCAGTACTTC,CASSFRGGGRGEQYF
TRBJ2-1,-,-,TRBV6-5,TGTGCCAGCAGTCCGGACTACAATGAGCAGTTCTTC,CASSPDYNEQFF